This T cell receptor beta chain was identified during a study of blood T cell repertoires in COVID-19 (TCRdb year 2020). For the study in its entirety: ImmuneRACE Cohort 3 recovered participants were defined by two consecutive negative NP/OP PCR tests, healthcare professional clearance, or symptom resolution. Samples covering the acute and convalescent phases of COVID-19 were provided by collaborators in the United States, Italy and Spain. The prospective study material was composed of cDNA or gDNA derived from T cells, B-cell-depleted T cells, or PBMCs. Subjects who had been exposed to COVID-19, were actively infected with it, or had recovered from it provided the deeply sampled blood TCRbeta repertoires that made up the dataset. The repertoires were released in a freely available public database meant as a resource for research on the immune response to SARS-CoV-2. Samples came from the ongoing ImmuneRACE study (first 160 participants) plus 1,254 subjects from 6 global collaborators. The sample metadata nearly always contained a de-identified subject ID, COVID-19 status, age in years and sex. Where available, HLA class I and class II types were obtained from metadata supplied by the sample provider rather than from assay-based typing.

Regarding this clone: Its antigen target is currently unknown. The input lacks base qualities; no much larger clone sits a single base away.

The cysteine opens and the phenylalanine closes a CDR3 of 12 amino acids. The entry retains the CDR3 DNA only, 36 bases that are in frame from base 1. CDR1 is given as LNHDA and CDR2 as SQIVND, both from the germline V gene (reference sequence). At the junction V is shortened by 4 bases and J by 9 bases, with 10 bases in between. In the prospective study, participants were roughly 18 to 95 years old, resided in fewer than 25 geographic areas of the United States, and were enrolled through a virtual design. Cohort assignment in the prospective study relied on participant-reported clinical history from a screening survey and a study questionnaire. Each participant in the prospective study had whole blood, serum and a nasopharyngeal or oropharyngeal swab collected by mobile phlebotomists. Over an approximately 2-month period, participants in the prospective study had the option of providing additional blood draws and questionnaires. Prospective study blood samples were shipped either frozen or at room temperature before DNA extraction.

TCRbeta CDR3 regions were amplified from genomic DNA by means of the immunoSEQ Assay, a bias-controlled multiplex PCR. The study's own analysis went as follows. The number of nucleated cells in each sample was estimated by amplification of reference gene primers within the assay. To quantify the absolute abundance of each unique TCRbeta CDR3 rearrangement, sequence reads were collapsed and filtered. For each sample, productive Simpson clonality was calculated as the square root of Simpson's diversity index over productive rearrangements. The source is immuneACCESS, and TCRdb retained only in-frame sequences with V and J called. Part of the clones is not carried over; for the studies checked, unresolved V genes explain less than half of this, and the remainder is unexplained. D and trimming were read from the DNA, whereas the V and J calls and clone size are those reported in that table. The sample table holds around 200,000 clones, of which 86% were seen once. The ten top clones hold over 3% of the sample.

Broad study findings and their caveats: How much clinical and demographic metadata was included differed by source and by participant, and the metadata was provided uncurated.

The sequence joins TRBV19 to TRBJ2-1, and possibly TRBD2, on 6 matching bases. Sequencing was carried out using PBMCs or T cells enriched from blood (not recorded which). The clonotype comes from a woman aged 45-59 years in a cohort exposed to, infected with or recovered from COVID-19 (not recorded which). Read as DNA, the sequence is TGTGCCAGTAGTAAAAGGCGGGGTGAGCAGTTCTTC. This is translated as CASSKRRGEQFF.